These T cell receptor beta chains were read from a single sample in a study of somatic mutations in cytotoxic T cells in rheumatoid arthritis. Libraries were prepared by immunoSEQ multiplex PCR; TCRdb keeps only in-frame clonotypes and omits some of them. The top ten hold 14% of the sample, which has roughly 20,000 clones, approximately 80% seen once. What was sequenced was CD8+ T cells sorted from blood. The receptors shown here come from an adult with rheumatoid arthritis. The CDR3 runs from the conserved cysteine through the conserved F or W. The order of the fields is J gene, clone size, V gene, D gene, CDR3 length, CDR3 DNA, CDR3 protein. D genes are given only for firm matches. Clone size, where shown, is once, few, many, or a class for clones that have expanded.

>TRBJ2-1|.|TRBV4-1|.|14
TGCGCCAGCAGCCAAGACTGGGGGTCGGGCGAGCAGTTCTTC
CASSQDWGSGEQFF
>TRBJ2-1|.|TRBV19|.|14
TGTGCCAGTAGTATAGCGGGGGCCTTCAATGAGCAGTTCTTC
CASSIAGAFNEQFF
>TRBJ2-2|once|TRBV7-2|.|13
TGTGCCAGCAGCACGACTAGAGACGGGGAGCTGTTTTTT
CASSTTRDGELFF
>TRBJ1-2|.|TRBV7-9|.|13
TGTGCCAGCAGCTCTTTGAGGGACTATGGCTACACCTTC
CASSSLRDYGYTF
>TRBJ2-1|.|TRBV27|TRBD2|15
TGTGCCAGCATGCCACCCGGACTAGGATTCAATGAGCAGTTCTTC
CASMPPGLGFNEQFF
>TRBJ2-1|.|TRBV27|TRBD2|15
TGTGCCAGCAGTTTCGGCGGGAGCTCCTACAATGAGCAGTTCTTC
CASSFGGSSYNEQFF
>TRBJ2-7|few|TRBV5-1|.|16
TGCGCCAGCAGCTTGTCCCACGGGGGTACCTCCTACGAGCAGTACTTC
CASSLSHGGTSYEQYF
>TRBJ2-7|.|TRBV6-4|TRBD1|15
TGTGCCAGCAGGGTTAGGGGACAGTTTGGATACGAGCAGTACTTC
CASRVRGQFGYEQYF
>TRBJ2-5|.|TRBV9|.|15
TGTGCCAGCAGCCCCAGCGGAGGGGGCGGAGAGACCCAGTACTTC
CASSPSGGGGETQYF
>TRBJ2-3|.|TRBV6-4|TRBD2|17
TGTGCCAGCAGTCCACTTTCGTCTAGCGGGAGCCTAGATACGCAGTATTTT
CASSPLSSSGSLDTQYF
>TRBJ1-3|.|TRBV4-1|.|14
TGCGCCAGCAGCCAAACATGGTCTGGAAACACCATATATTTT
CASSQTWSGNTIYF
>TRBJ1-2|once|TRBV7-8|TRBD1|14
TGTGCCAGCAGCTTACTAAACAGGGGCTATGGCTACACCTTC
CASSLLNRGYGYTF
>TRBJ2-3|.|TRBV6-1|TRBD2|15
TGTGCCAGCAGTGAAGGGGGCGGGGGGGTAGATACGCAGTATTTT
CASSEGGGGVDTQYF
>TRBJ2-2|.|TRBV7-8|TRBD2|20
TGTGCCAGCAGCTGGCCCACTAGCGGGGAACCCCCGGCGAACACCGGGGAGCTGTTTTTT
CASSWPTSGEPPANTGELFF
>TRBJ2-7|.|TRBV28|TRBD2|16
TGTGCCAGCAGCCCGGGACTAGCGGGAGGGCCCTACGAGCAGTACTTC
CASSPGLAGGPYEQYF